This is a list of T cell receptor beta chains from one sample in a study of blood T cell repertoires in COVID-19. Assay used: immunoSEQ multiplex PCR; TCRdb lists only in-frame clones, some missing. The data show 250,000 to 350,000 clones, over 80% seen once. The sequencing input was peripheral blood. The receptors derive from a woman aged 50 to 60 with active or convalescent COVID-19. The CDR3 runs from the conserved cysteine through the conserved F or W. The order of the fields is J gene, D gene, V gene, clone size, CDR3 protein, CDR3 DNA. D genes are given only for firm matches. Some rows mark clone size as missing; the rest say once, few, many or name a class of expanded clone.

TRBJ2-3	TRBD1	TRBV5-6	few	CASSPDRGTDTQYF	TGTGCCAGCAGCCCGGACAGGGGCACAGATACGCAGTATTTT
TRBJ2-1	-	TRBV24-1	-	CATSPFGGGGYNEQFF	TGTGCCACCAGTCCCTTCGGGGGAGGGGGGTACAATGAGCAGTTCTTC
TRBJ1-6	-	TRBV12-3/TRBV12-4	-	CASSLDNSPLHF	TGTGCCAGCAGCCTAGATAATTCACCCCTCCACTTT
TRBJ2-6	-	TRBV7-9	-	CASSFPSSGANVLTF	TGTGCCAGCAGCTTCCCTAGCTCTGGGGCCAACGTCCTGACTTTC
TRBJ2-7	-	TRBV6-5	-	CASSGIRGFSYEQYF	TGTGCCAGCAGCGGCATCCGGGGATTTTCCTACGAGCAGTACTTC
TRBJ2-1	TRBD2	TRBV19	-	CASSMGWLAGYDEQFF	TGTGCCAGTAGTATGGGGTGGCTAGCGGGATACGATGAGCAGTTCTTC
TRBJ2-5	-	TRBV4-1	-	CASSQAVLETQYF	TGCGCCAGCAGCCAAGCAGTTTTGGAGACCCAGTACTTC
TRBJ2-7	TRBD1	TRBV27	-	CASSLGAPDRGSSYEQYF	TGTGCCAGCAGTTTAGGGGCCCCTGACAGGGGGAGCTCCTACGAGCAGTACTTC
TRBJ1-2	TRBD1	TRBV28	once	CASSTHQGQGNYGYTF	TGTGCCAGCAGTACACATCAGGGACAGGGGAACTATGGCTACACCTTC
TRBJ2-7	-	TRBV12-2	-	CASRLRRRSKLYEQYF	TGTGCAAGTCGCTTACGGAGGCGGAGTAAACTCTACGAGCAGTACTTC
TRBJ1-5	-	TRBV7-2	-	CASSPWSVSNQPQHF	TGTGCCAGCAGCCCGTGGTCAGTGAGCAATCAGCCCCAGCATTTT
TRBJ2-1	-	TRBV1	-	CTSSQEPGLAGDGARNEQFF	TGCACCAGCAGCCAAGAACCGGGACTAGCGGGAGACGGGGCGAGAAATGAGCAGTTCTTC
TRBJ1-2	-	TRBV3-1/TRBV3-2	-	CASSQEQENYGYTF	TGTGCCAGCAGCCAAGAACAGGAGAACTATGGCTACACCTTC
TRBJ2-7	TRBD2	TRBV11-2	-	CASSGSSGSYEQYF	TGTGCCAGCAGCGGATCTAGCGGCTCCTACGAGCAGTACTTC
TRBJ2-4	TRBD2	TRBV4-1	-	CASSQGLAGASVQYF	TGCGCCAGCAGCCAAGGACTAGCGGGAGCTTCGGTTCAGTACTTC
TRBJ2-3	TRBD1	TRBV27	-	CASSLLAGGFTDTQYF	TGTGCCAGCAGTTTATTGGCAGGGGGCTTCACAGATACGCAGTATTTT
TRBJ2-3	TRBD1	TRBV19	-	CASSGQGAEDTQYF	TGTGCCAGTAGCGGACAGGGGGCCGAAGATACGCAGTATTTT
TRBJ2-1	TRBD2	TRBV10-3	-	CAISGTSGRAYNEQFF	TGTGCCATCAGCGGGACTAGCGGGCGCGCCTACAATGAGCAGTTCTTC
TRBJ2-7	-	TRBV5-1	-	CASSLNRVHEQYF	TGCGCCAGCAGCTTAAACAGGGTACACGAGCAGTACTTC
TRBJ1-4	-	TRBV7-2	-	CASSPAATNEKLFF	TGTGCCAGCAGCCCCGCGGCAACTAATGAAAAACTGTTTTTT
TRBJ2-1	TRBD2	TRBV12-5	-	CASVLAGGPGNEQFF	TGTGCTAGTGTATTAGCGGGAGGGCCGGGCAATGAGCAGTTCTTC
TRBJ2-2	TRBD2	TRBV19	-	CASSIDYGTSGGELFF	TGTGCCAGTAGTATAGATTATGGGACTAGCGGCGGGGAGCTGTTTTTT
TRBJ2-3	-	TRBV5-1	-	CASSLPDSTDTQYF	TGCGCCAGCAGCTTGCCAGATAGCACAGATACGCAGTATTTT
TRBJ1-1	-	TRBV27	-	CASSLYQGWGEAFF	TGTGCCAGCAGTTTATATCAGGGTTGGGGCGAAGCTTTCTTT
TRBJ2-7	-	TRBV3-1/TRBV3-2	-	CASSQSSAASSYEQYF	TGTGCCAGCAGCCAATCTTCGGCGGCTTCCTCCTACGAGCAGTACTTC
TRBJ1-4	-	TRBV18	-	CASSRGDANEKLFF	TGTGCCAGCTCCCGGGGGGACGCTAATGAAAAACTGTTTTTT
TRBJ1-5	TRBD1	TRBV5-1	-	CASSLTGEPQPQHF	TGCGCCAGCAGCCTCACAGGGGAACCTCAGCCCCAGCATTTT
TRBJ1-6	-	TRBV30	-	CAWGTGSSYNSPLHF	TGTGCCTGGGGTACAGGGAGCTCCTATAATTCACCCCTCCACTTT
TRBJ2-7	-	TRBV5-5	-	CASSRGGTGPYEQYF	TGTGCCAGCAGCCGCGGGGGGACAGGGCCCTACGAGCAGTACTTC
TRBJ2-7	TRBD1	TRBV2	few	CASSAGQGVYEQYF	TGTGCCAGCAGTGCGGGACAGGGGGTCTACGAGCAGTACTTC
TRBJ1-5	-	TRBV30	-	CAWKGKGSWQPQHF	TGTGCCTGGAAGGGGAAGGGTTCATGGCAGCCCCAGCATTTT
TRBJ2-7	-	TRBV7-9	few	CASSSPSRNEQYF	TGTGCCAGCAGCTCCCCATCGCGGAACGAGCAGTACTTC
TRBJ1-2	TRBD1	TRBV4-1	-	CASSQDGTGGLYGYTF	TGCGCCAGCAGCCAAGATGGGACAGGAGGGCTCTATGGCTACACCTTC
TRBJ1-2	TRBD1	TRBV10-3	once	CAIRPGGANYGYTF	TGTGCCATCAGACCAGGGGGAGCTAACTATGGCTACACCTTC
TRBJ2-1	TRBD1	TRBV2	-	CASSLQGGSYNEQFF	TGTGCCAGCAGCCTACAGGGGGGCTCCTACAATGAGCAGTTCTTC
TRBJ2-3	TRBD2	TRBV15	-	CATSRELAVDTQYF	TGTGCCACCAGCAGAGAACTAGCGGTGGATACGCAGTATTTT
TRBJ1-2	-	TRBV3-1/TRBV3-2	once	CASSQDLWGYTF	TGTGCCAGCAGCCAAGATCTATGGGGCTACACCTTC
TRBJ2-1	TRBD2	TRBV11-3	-	CASSARIAGAGEQFF	TGTGCCAGCAGCGCGAGGATAGCGGGAGCTGGCGAGCAGTTCTTC
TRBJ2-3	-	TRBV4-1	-	CASSQVGLSTDTQYF	TGCGCCAGCAGCCAAGTCGGACTCAGCACAGATACGCAGTATTTT